The clone carrying this T cell receptor (beta chain) was recorded only once. A much larger clone is a single base away; this may be a read error. The length of the CDR3 is 16 residues. Germline V gene sequence: CDR1 SGHTA, CDR2 FQGNSA. Trimming took off 5 bases at V and 1 base at J, with 17 bases between the two ends. The sample comes from a study of Graves' ophthalmopathy and Graves' hyperthyroidism. Amplified TCR beta CDR3 regions were obtained using RNA transcripts as template. Following a first-round RT-PCR that used HTBI primers, a second-round multiplex PCR was carried out. Via MiXCR, TCRdb re-called the multiplex PCR reads, giving one row per CDR3 protein. The data contain over a million distinct CDR3 sequences, approximately 35% of them singletons.

This TCR was recovered from an adult man with Graves' hyperthyroidism. The V call is TRBV7-2, the J call TRBJ2-5; D unclear. The specimen was peripheral blood or thyroid tissue (not recorded which). The DNA of the CDR3 is TGTGCCAGCAGCCACGGTCAAGGGCCAAGCCAAGAGACCCAGTACTTC. This encodes CASSHGQGPSQETQYF.